A single sample is the source of the 25 T cell receptor beta chains below, sequenced in a study of somatic mutations in cytotoxic T cells in rheumatoid arthritis. Clones were sequenced by immunoSEQ multiplex PCR, and TCRdb holds only the in-frame ones, with some missing. This sample has 8,500 to 13,000 clones; 70% to 80% occur once, and the top ten carry about a third. The sample was CD8+ T cells sorted from blood. These receptors all come from an adult with rheumatoid arthritis.

CDR3 coding DNA: TGTGCCAGCAGCTTAGACGGGGAAATCTCCTACAATGAGCAGTTCTTC. It is translated as CASSLDGEISYNEQFF. The rearrangement joins TRBV7-6 to TRBJ2-1; a possible D gene is TRBD2 (5 bases). Trimming stripped 1 base from V and 0 bases from J, with 10 bases between. In germline, CDR1 is SGHVS, CDR2 FNYEAQ. The CDR3 contains 16 residues.

The rearrangement links TRBV7-9 to TRBJ1-4; perhaps TRBD1 as D (5 bases). The CDR3 loop spans 14 amino acids. The V end lost 5 bases, the J end lost 8 bases, and 15 bases lay between the germline ends. In germline, CDR1 is SEHNR, CDR2 FQNEAQ (reference sequence). The CDR3 here is CASSLSVRGEKLFF. In DNA, the CDR3 is TGTGCCAGCAGCCTATCTGTTAGGGGAGAAAAACTGTTTTTT.

The chain recombines TRBV7-9 with TRBJ2-2; perhaps TRBD1 as D (5 bases). V lost 5 bases to trimming and J lost 3 bases, with 10 bases between them. Germline V gene sequence: CDR1 SEHNR, CDR2 FQNEAQ (reference sequence). This CDR3 comprises 14 residues. The CDR3 nucleotides read TGTGCCAGCAGCCCTAGGGGTTACACCGGGGAGCTGTTTTTT. It specifies CASSPRGYTGELFF.

The chain is built from TRBV10-3 and TRBJ1-3, with unresolved D. Germline CDR1 and CDR2: ENHRY and SYGVKD. V was trimmed by 3 bases and J by 1 base, leaving 13 bases between them. The length of the CDR3 is 16 residues. This CDR3 reads CAISDLLGMSGNTIYF. The CDR3 DNA reads as TGTGCCATCAGTGATTTATTAGGGATGTCTGGAAACACCATATATTTT.

The chain links TRBV2 to TRBJ2-5, with D possibly TRBD1 on 6 matching bases. The CDR3 covers 14 residues. The ends were cut back, 8 bases at V and 2 bases at J, with 15 bases in the middle. CDR1 is SNHLY, CDR2 FYNNEI, per germline. The CDR3 sequence: CASSQGNSQETQYF. In DNA form, the CDR3 reads TGTGCCAGCTCACAGGGAAACAGTCAAGAGACCCAGTACTTC.

The chain recombines TRBV9 with TRBJ2-3; 14 bases align to TRBD2. Germline V CDR1 and CDR2: SGDLS, YYNGEE. V dropped 1 base and J dropped 5; count of bases not matched to a gene: 6. The CDR3 has 17 amino acids. For the CDR3, the DNA is TGTGCCAGCAGCGTAAGGGGACTAGCGGGGGTCTTAGATACGCAGTATTTT. This translates into CASSVRGLAGVLDTQYF.

CDR3 bases: TGTGCCAGCAGCGTAGGGGGAGGGAGGGAGACCCAGTACTTC. Its translation is CASSVGGGRETQYF. The chain joins TRBV9 to TRBJ2-5; 7 bases are a match to TRBD2. Looked up from germline, CDR1 is SGDLS and CDR2 is YYNGEE. V dropped 0 bases and J dropped 5; count of bases not matched to a gene: 4. The length of the CDR3 is 14 residues.

The chain employs TRBV19 and TRBJ2-7; 7 bases are shared with TRBD2. The length of the CDR3 is 16 residues. The trim removed 8 bases at V and 4 bases at J, leaving 17 bases unmatched. Germline values: CDR1 LNHDA, CDR2 SQIVND (reference sequence). The DNA of the CDR3 is TGTGCCAGTGGCCCGATCAGGGAGGGTGGCCGATACGAGCAGTACTTC. Protein sequence: CASGPIREGGRYEQYF.

The CDR3 protein is CASSQDLGEGSQAFF. Written as DNA, the CDR3 is TGCGCCAGCAGCCAAGATCTAGGTGAAGGCTCCCAAGCTTTCTTT. V gene TRBV4-3 combines with J gene TRBJ1-1; D is ambiguous. The CDR3 totals 15 residues. Trimming shortened V by 0 bases and J by 9 bases, and 17 bases separated the two germline ends. Germline assignment: CDR1 LGHNA and CDR2 YSLEER.

The chain employs TRBV9 and TRBJ2-1, with D perhaps matching TRBD1 (6 bases). The CDR3 consists of 17 residues. Trimming pared 0 bases from V and 9 bases from J, leaving 22 bases between. The germline CDR1 and CDR2 sequences are SGDLS and YYNGEE. This CDR3 is CASSVGLDSLKGSEQFF. In DNA form, the CDR3 reads TGTGCCAGCAGCGTAGGGTTGGACAGTCTGAAGGGGAGTGAGCAGTTCTTC.

V gene TRBV7-9 combines with J gene TRBJ2-1; D remains unclear. Per germline, CDR1 SEHNR and CDR2 FQNEAQ (reference sequence). This CDR3 is 14 amino acids long. The V and J ends lost 1 base and 5 bases respectively, with 9 bases between them. The CDR3 sequence is CASSLGGQHNEQFF. The CDR3 DNA is TGTGCCAGCAGCTTAGGTGGGCAACACAATGAGCAGTTCTTC.

The J gene is TRBJ2-2, the V gene TRBV7-9; 7 bases are a match to TRBD1. There are 14 residues in the CDR3. Germline assignment: CDR1 SEHNR and CDR2 FQNEAQ (reference sequence). V shed 5 bases, J shed 6 bases, and the junction held 6 bases outside the gene matches. The DNA for the CDR3 is TGTGCCAGCAGCACCCGACAGGGTTCCGGGGAGCTGTTTTTT. Amino acid sequence: CASSTRQGSGELFF.

The J gene is TRBJ2-3, the V gene TRBV9, with 8 bases identical to TRBD1. This CDR3 comprises 16 residues. Trimming took 0 bases from V and 2 from J; bases not matched to a gene: 5. In germline, CDR1 is SGDLS, CDR2 YYNGEE. CDR3 bases: TGTGCCAGCAGCGTAGCTAGGACAGGGATCACAGATACGCAGTATTTT. Its translation is CASSVARTGITDTQYF.

The gene calls are TRBV4-3 and TRBJ1-1, with D possibly TRBD1 on 5 matching bases. Deletions cut 1 base from V and 6 bases from J, with 15 bases between. CDR1 is LGHNA, CDR2 YSLEER, per germline. The CDR3 length is 15 residues. The CDR3 DNA reads TGCGCCAGCAGCCAAGCTACAGGAGTCAACGCTGAAGCTTTCTTT. Amino acids: CASSQATGVNAEAFF.

The gene calls are TRBV11-2 and TRBJ2-1; 7 bases line up with TRBD2. Germline V gives CDR1 SGHAT, CDR2 FQNNGV. This CDR3 has 16 amino acids. Trimming removed 1 base from V and 0 bases from J; junction bases left unmatched: 3. CDR3 sequence (DNA): TGTGCCAGCAGCTTAGGAGCGGGACTCTCCTACAATGAGCAGTTCTTC. It translates to CASSLGAGLSYNEQFF.

The chain joins TRBV7-8 to TRBJ1-4, with 9 bases lining up with TRBD1. Trimming cost V 5 bases and J 7 bases; bases outside gene matches: 8. The germline CDR1 and CDR2 sequences are SGHVS and FQNEAQ. The CDR3 has 15 residues. The CDR3, as DNA: TGTGCCAGCAGCCCGGTGACAGGGGGTCTTGAAAAACTGTTTTTT. It encodes CASSPVTGGLEKLFF.

The V call is TRBV7-9, the J call TRBJ2-1; either TRBD1 or TRBD2 may fit D (6 bases each). Germline lookup yields CDR1 SEHNR and CDR2 FQNEAQ (reference sequence). Between the trimmed V and J ends, which lost 7 bases and 2 bases, there was a span of 18 bases. This CDR3 contains 16 residues. The CDR3 DNA reads as TGTGCCAGCATCAAGGAGGGCAGGGGCCCCTACAATGAGCAGTTCTTC. Translated, it gives CASIKEGRGPYNEQFF.

The chain links TRBV7-6 to TRBJ2-5; TRBD2 matches at 10 bases. Germline V gives CDR1 SGHVS, CDR2 FNYEAQ. This CDR3 has 15 residues. The V gene end was trimmed by 1 base and the J gene end by 5 bases; junction bases not matched to a gene: 4. In DNA, the CDR3 is TGTGCCAGCAGCTTAGAAGCGGGGGGGCCCGAGACCCAGTACTTC. This gives the protein CASSLEAGGPETQYF.

The chain employs TRBV7-9 and TRBJ2-2, with TRBD2 as a possible D gene (5 bases). The CDR3 sequence is 17 residues long. Trimming took off 2 bases at V and 2 bases at J, with 15 bases between the two ends. Germline V gene lookup returns CDR1 SEHNR and CDR2 FQNEAQ (reference sequence). The CDR3 here is CASSLSDFLKNTGELFF. CDR3 bases: TGTGCCAGCAGCTTATCGGACTTCCTGAAAAACACCGGGGAGCTGTTTTTT.

Only one count was recorded for this clone. The chain uses TRBV4-3 and TRBJ1-4; 8 bases are shared with TRBD1. J was trimmed by 0 bases and V by 0 bases; bases with no gene match: 3. CDR3 size: 17 residues. Per the germline V gene, CDR1 is LGHNA and CDR2 is YSLEER. For the CDR3, the DNA is TGCGCCAGCAGCCAAGATCGACAGGGGCCAACTAATGAAAAACTGTTTTTT. Its translation: CASSQDRQGPTNEKLFF.

The CDR3 loop is CASSDPGPQPQHF. The CDR3 DNA is TGCGCCAGCAGCGATCCGGGACCGCAGCCCCAGCATTTT. This chain uses TRBV4-1 with TRBJ1-5; TRBD1 might be the D (5 bases). The germline V gene has CDR1 MGHRA and CDR2 YSYEKL. V lost 5 bases and J lost 7, with 12 bases in between. The CDR3 consists of 13 residues.

This clone was seen more than once but under ten times. This chain uses TRBV5-1 with TRBJ2-7; TRBD1 matches at 7 bases. The CDR3 has 13 residues. The V gene's germline CDR1 is SGHRS and CDR2 YFSETQ. Unmatched junction bases numbered 3, after V lost 4 bases and J lost 2 bases. The CDR3 region is CASSPGQTYEQYF. DNA for the CDR3: TGCGCCAGCAGCCCGGGACAGACCTACGAGCAGTACTTC.

This clone was counted once. CDR3 residues: CASSRLWDSGDGYTF. CDR3 DNA sequence: TGCGCCAGCAGCCGCCTCTGGGACTCGGGCGATGGCTACACCTTC. The V call is TRBV4-1, the J call TRBJ1-2; weak D call: TRBD1 (5 bases). This CDR3 has 15 amino acids. CDR1 and CDR2 (germline): MGHRA, YSYEKL. V was trimmed by 4 bases and J by 6 bases, leaving 18 bases between them.

This clone has more than one count but fewer than ten. At one end, the junction sequence differs from germline, possibly due to a read error. CDR3 sequence (DNA): TGTGCTAGCAGCTTAGGCTCAGGGGGAACCTACGAGCAGTACTTC. This gives the protein CASSLGSGGTYEQYF. The rearrangement joins TRBV7-7 to TRBJ2-7; TRBD1 matches 7 bases. Germline V CDR1 and CDR2: SSHAT, FNYEAQ (reference sequence). The CDR3 covers 15 residues. Full variable domain (missing parts from reference TRBV7-7 and TRBJ2-7): GAGVSQSPRYKVTKRGQDVTLRCDPISSHATLYWYQQALGQGPEFLTYFNYEAQPDKSGLPSDRFSAERPEGSISTLTIQRTEQRDSAMYRCASSLGSGGTYEQYFGPGTRLTVT.

This chain uses TRBV14 with TRBJ1-1; a possible D gene is TRBD1 (5 bases). The length of the CDR3 is 14 residues. CDR1 and CDR2 from the germline V gene are SGHDN and FVKESK. The V end was cut by 1 base, the J end by 3 bases, with 9 bases between. The CDR3 coding sequence is TGTGCCAGCAGCCAAGTATCAGGGTACACTGAAGCTTTCTTT. Translating gives CASSQVSGYTEAFF.